This T cell receptor beta chain was documented in a study of cytomegalovirus exposure and HLA in healthy donors. About the study: Findings of an earlier analysis included around 100 million unique TCR beta sequences from about 180 million T cells. Study-level results: Later on, an analysis showed TCR association rates differing by HLA locus, with DRB1 the most and HLA-C the fewest.

To note about this clone: The antigen remains unidentified.

The CDR3 sequence is 15 residues long. Losses at the gene ends were 2 bases for V and 3 bases for J; bases not matched to a gene: 6. CDR1 and CDR2 from the germline V gene are LGHNA and YNFKEQ. Amplification used 60 Vbeta primers and 13 Jbeta primers. Generated by immunoSEQ multiplex PCR, the TCRdb table keeps only in-frame clones and is missing some. The sample includes 200,000 or so clones, 87% of them seen just once. This TCR came from a man aged 30 to 45 in good health and CMV-seronegative. V and J are TRBV4-2 and TRBJ2-7; 8 bases line up with TRBD1. The specimen was PBMCs. The CDR3 protein is CASSQSPGQVYEQYF. DNA of the CDR3: TGTGCCAGCAGCCAAAGTCCGGGACAGGTCTACGAGCAGTACTTC.